This is a list of T cell receptor beta chains from one sample in a study of cytotoxic CD8 clonotypes in ibrutinib-treated CLL. Using immunoSEQ multiplex PCR, the repertoire was profiled, and TCRdb retains in-frame clones only, with some absent. Of about 22,000 clones in the sample, roughly 74% are singletons; the top ten hold about 45%. Sequencing was performed on PBMCs, taken after 12 months of ibrutinib treatment. The origin of the receptors is a human donor with chronic lymphocytic leukemia. Both conserved end residues are part of each CDR3. Fields, in order: J gene, V gene, clone size, D gene, CDR3 DNA, CDR3 protein. D genes are given only for firm matches. Size tells how often a clone was seen (once, few, many) or the class of an expanded clone, and some rows leave it out.

j_call: TRBJ2-2; v_call: TRBV7-9; clone_size: -; d_call: TRBD1; cdr3_nt: TGTGCCAGCGTCCGACAGGGGGCTGCGACCGGGGAGCTGTTTTTT; cdr3_aa: CASVRQGAATGELFF
j_call: TRBJ1-3; v_call: TRBV9; clone_size: -; d_call: -; cdr3_nt: TGTGCCAGCAGCGCCCAGCCTGCCTCTGGAAACACCATATATTTT; cdr3_aa: CASSAQPASGNTIYF
j_call: TRBJ2-1; v_call: TRBV7-2; clone_size: -; d_call: -; cdr3_nt: TGTGCCAGCAGCCCCCGGAGCTCCTACAATGAGCAGTTCTTC; cdr3_aa: CASSPRSSYNEQFF
j_call: TRBJ1-2; v_call: TRBV30; clone_size: -; d_call: -; cdr3_nt: TGTGCCTGGGACGGGACGGCGGGAGGCTATGGCTACACCTTC; cdr3_aa: CAWDGTAGGYGYTF
j_call: TRBJ1-2; v_call: TRBV28; clone_size: few; d_call: TRBD1; cdr3_nt: TGTGCCAGCAGACGGGACAGCAACTATGGCTACACCTTC; cdr3_aa: CASRRDSNYGYTF
j_call: TRBJ1-1; v_call: TRBV11-2; clone_size: -; d_call: TRBD1; cdr3_nt: TGTGCCAGCAGCTTAGAACCGCACAGGGGGGCTTTCTTT; cdr3_aa: CASSLEPHRGAFF
j_call: TRBJ2-7; v_call: TRBV28; clone_size: -; d_call: -; cdr3_nt: TGTGCCAGCAGTCGAGGACAGTACTACGAGCAGTACTTC; cdr3_aa: CASSRGQYYEQYF
j_call: TRBJ2-1; v_call: TRBV28; clone_size: -; d_call: -; cdr3_nt: TGTGCCAGCAGTCGCCAACTGTTGGCCTACAATGAGCAGTTCTTC; cdr3_aa: CASSRQLLAYNEQFF
j_call: TRBJ2-7; v_call: TRBV6-1; clone_size: -; d_call: -; cdr3_nt: TGTGCCAGCAGTCTTCCGGGACACCGCTCCTACGAGCAGTACTTC; cdr3_aa: CASSLPGHRSYEQYF
j_call: TRBJ1-6; v_call: TRBV29-1; clone_size: -; d_call: -; cdr3_nt: TGCAGCGTTCGGGGGGAAGCTAATTCACCCCTCCACTTT; cdr3_aa: CSVRGEANSPLHF
j_call: TRBJ1-6; v_call: TRBV9; clone_size: -; d_call: -; cdr3_nt: TGTGCCAGCAGCACCACCGCCGGGAATTCACCCCTCCACTTT; cdr3_aa: CASSTTAGNSPLHF
j_call: TRBJ1-2; v_call: TRBV30; clone_size: -; d_call: -; cdr3_nt: TGTGCCTGGAGTCCTGGGGGTGGCTACACCTTC; cdr3_aa: CAWSPGGGYTF
j_call: TRBJ2-1; v_call: TRBV2; clone_size: -; d_call: -; cdr3_nt: TGTGCCAGTGGGAGGCAGGGGCACAATGAGCAGTTCTTC; cdr3_aa: CASGRQGHNEQFF
j_call: TRBJ2-2; v_call: TRBV6-5; clone_size: -; d_call: TRBD1; cdr3_nt: TGTGCCAGCAGAACCGACAGGGGGACCGGGGAGCTGTTTTTT; cdr3_aa: CASRTDRGTGELFF
j_call: TRBJ2-2; v_call: TRBV7-9; clone_size: -; d_call: TRBD1; cdr3_nt: TGTGCCAGCAGATCCCGGGACAGGGTGATGATTCGCGGGGAGCTGTTTTTT; cdr3_aa: CASRSRDRVMIRGELFF
j_call: TRBJ1-1; v_call: TRBV18; clone_size: -; d_call: -; cdr3_nt: TGTGCCAGCTCACCACCGGGAGGGATAATAGCTGAAGCTTTCTTT; cdr3_aa: CASSPPGGIIAEAFF
j_call: TRBJ1-2; v_call: TRBV28; clone_size: -; d_call: -; cdr3_nt: TGTGCCAGCAGTGCCCGACAAGTTAACTATGGCTACACCTTC; cdr3_aa: CASSARQVNYGYTF
j_call: TRBJ1-2; v_call: TRBV7-9; clone_size: -; d_call: -; cdr3_nt: TGTGCCAGCAGCTTCGCTTTGCAGTCGAATGGCTACACCTTC; cdr3_aa: CASSFALQSNGYTF
j_call: TRBJ1-5; v_call: TRBV28; clone_size: -; d_call: -; cdr3_nt: TGTGCCAGCACCGCCCTAAATCAGCCCCAGCATTTT; cdr3_aa: CASTALNQPQHF
j_call: TRBJ1-1; v_call: TRBV11-1; clone_size: -; d_call: -; cdr3_nt: TGTGCCAGCCGGAGGGGAACAGGGAACACTGAAGCTTTCTTT; cdr3_aa: CASRRGTGNTEAFF
j_call: TRBJ2-1; v_call: TRBV27; clone_size: -; d_call: TRBD2; cdr3_nt: TGTGCCAGCTCCGGGGGGAGCTCCTACAATGAGCAGTTCTTC; cdr3_aa: CASSGGSSYNEQFF
j_call: TRBJ1-1; v_call: TRBV28; clone_size: -; d_call: -; cdr3_nt: TGTGCCAGCAGTACGAGTGGGTTCATGAACACTGAAGCTTTCTTT; cdr3_aa: CASSTSGFMNTEAFF
j_call: TRBJ1-2; v_call: TRBV28; clone_size: -; d_call: -; cdr3_nt: TGTGCCAGCACCACCCCGGGACTCCGGGGCTACACCTTC; cdr3_aa: CASTTPGLRGYTF
j_call: TRBJ1-3; v_call: TRBV30; clone_size: -; d_call: -; cdr3_nt: TGTGCCTGGAGTATCGGGAGGGCCGGAAACACCATATATTTT; cdr3_aa: CAWSIGRAGNTIYF
j_call: TRBJ1-5; v_call: TRBV7-9; clone_size: -; d_call: -; cdr3_nt: TGTGCCAGCAGCTTAGCAGGGAGCAATCAGCCCCAGCATTTT; cdr3_aa: CASSLAGSNQPQHF
j_call: TRBJ2-6; v_call: TRBV5-1; clone_size: once; d_call: TRBD1; cdr3_nt: TGCGCCAGCAGCCCAAGACAGGGGGCCGGGGCCAACGTCCTGACTTTC; cdr3_aa: CASSPRQGAGANVLTF
j_call: TRBJ1-1; v_call: TRBV7-3; clone_size: -; d_call: -; cdr3_nt: TGTGCCAGCAGCTTATGGGGGAACACTGAAGCTTTCTTT; cdr3_aa: CASSLWGNTEAFF
j_call: TRBJ1-4; v_call: TRBV2; clone_size: -; d_call: -; cdr3_nt: TGTGCCAGCAGCAGGGTAATAATGTCTAATGAAAAACTGTTTTTT; cdr3_aa: CASSRVIMSNEKLFF
j_call: TRBJ2-3; v_call: TRBV2; clone_size: -; d_call: -; cdr3_nt: TGTGCCAGCACTAAGGGGCGGACAGATACGCAGTATTTT; cdr3_aa: CASTKGRTDTQYF
j_call: TRBJ2-7; v_call: TRBV6-5; clone_size: -; d_call: -; cdr3_nt: TGTGCCAGCGATATATCGAAGTCCGGCTACGAGCAGTACTTC; cdr3_aa: CASDISKSGYEQYF
j_call: TRBJ1-1; v_call: TRBV2; clone_size: once; d_call: -; cdr3_nt: TGTGCCAGCATACGAAGGGGGGGTAACACTGAAGCTTTCTTT; cdr3_aa: CASIRRGGNTEAFF
j_call: TRBJ1-2; v_call: TRBV7-2; clone_size: -; d_call: -; cdr3_nt: TGTGCCAGCAGCTTAATCGCGGACTATGGCTACACCTTC; cdr3_aa: CASSLIADYGYTF
j_call: TRBJ2-1; v_call: TRBV27; clone_size: -; d_call: TRBD2; cdr3_nt: TGTGCCAGCACCTTTAGCGGGGGCCCAAGGTATGAGCAGTTCTTC; cdr3_aa: CASTFSGGPRYEQFF
j_call: TRBJ2-7; v_call: TRBV7-2; clone_size: -; d_call: TRBD2; cdr3_nt: TGTGCCAGCAGCCCCCACTCGCGGGGGGTCGGCGAGCAGTACTTC; cdr3_aa: CASSPHSRGVGEQYF
j_call: TRBJ1-1; v_call: TRBV5-4; clone_size: -; d_call: -; cdr3_nt: TGTGCCAGCAGCTTGCCCCAATGGCCCACTGAAGCTTTCTTT; cdr3_aa: CASSLPQWPTEAFF
j_call: TRBJ1-2; v_call: TRBV5-3; clone_size: few; d_call: -; cdr3_nt: TGTGCCAGAAGCTACCACAGGAGCTATGGCTACACCTTC; cdr3_aa: CARSYHRSYGYTF
j_call: TRBJ1-6; v_call: TRBV11-3; clone_size: -; d_call: -; cdr3_nt: TGTGCCAGCAGCTTAGAAGTGAATTCACCCCTCCACTTT; cdr3_aa: CASSLEVNSPLHF
j_call: TRBJ1-1; v_call: TRBV29-1; clone_size: -; d_call: -; cdr3_nt: TGCAGCGCTGGGGTCTCCGGACAGCTAACTGAAGCTTTCTTT; cdr3_aa: CSAGVSGQLTEAFF
j_call: TRBJ1-5; v_call: TRBV15; clone_size: few; d_call: -; cdr3_nt: TGTGCCACCAGCAGAGATCCGGGTAGCAATCAGCCCCAGCATTTT; cdr3_aa: CATSRDPGSNQPQHF
j_call: TRBJ1-1; v_call: TRBV27; clone_size: few; d_call: TRBD1; cdr3_nt: TGTGCCAGCAGCACAGGGGATGCGAACACTGAAGCTTTCTTT; cdr3_aa: CASSTGDANTEAFF
j_call: TRBJ2-3; v_call: TRBV11-2; clone_size: -; d_call: TRBD2; cdr3_nt: TGTGCCAGCAGGCCCAATCGACTAGCGGGGCCAGATACGCAGTATTTT; cdr3_aa: CASRPNRLAGPDTQYF
j_call: TRBJ1-4; v_call: TRBV19; clone_size: -; d_call: -; cdr3_nt: TGTGCCAGTGGAATACAGGGTGGGACTAATGAAAAACTGTTTTTT; cdr3_aa: CASGIQGGTNEKLFF
j_call: TRBJ1-2; v_call: TRBV28; clone_size: -; d_call: -; cdr3_nt: TGTGCCAGCACCCCGCTCGGGGATAACTATGGCTACACCTTC; cdr3_aa: CASTPLGDNYGYTF
j_call: TRBJ2-7; v_call: TRBV4-2; clone_size: few; d_call: TRBD1; cdr3_nt: TGTGCCAGCAGCCAAGAATGGACAGGGGAGGTCTACGAGCAGTACTTC; cdr3_aa: CASSQEWTGEVYEQYF
j_call: TRBJ1-2; v_call: TRBV5-1; clone_size: -; d_call: -; cdr3_nt: TGCGCCAGCACCGCGCGGGGGGGGCCGGATGGCTACACCTTC; cdr3_aa: CASTARGGPDGYTF
j_call: TRBJ1-5; v_call: TRBV6-5; clone_size: once; d_call: TRBD1; cdr3_nt: TGTGCCAGCAGCGGGACAGAGAGCAATCAGCCCCAGCATTTT; cdr3_aa: CASSGTESNQPQHF